This TCR beta chain was observed in a study of blood T cell repertoires in COVID-19. Study-wide background: Researchers got acute and convalescent COVID-19 samples from the United States, Italy and Spain. The cDNA or gDNA used as material had been derived from T cells, B-cell-depleted T cells, or PBMCs.

Trimming shortened V by 3 bases and J by 0 bases, and 8 bases separated the two germline ends. The CDR3 runs to 14 residues. Germline V gene sequence: CDR1 SGHAT, CDR2 FQNNGV. The authors' processing: Cell counts per sample came from amplifying reference gene primers. Produced via immunoSEQ multiplex PCR; TCRdb's table is partial and in-frame only. That table is the source of V, J and clone size, and D and trimming were worked out from the DNA. Altogether 80,000 to 95,000 clones are present, approximately 81% being singletons, with the ten largest covering nearly 25%. Sample: peripheral blood. This TCR was recovered from a man of 80 years or more with active or convalescent COVID-19. The V and J genes are TRBV11-2 and TRBJ1-1; D is unclear. The CDR3 loop is CASSFNSLNTEAFF. The CDR3 DNA reads as TGTGCCAGCAGCTTCAACAGCCTGAACACTGAAGCTTTCTTT.